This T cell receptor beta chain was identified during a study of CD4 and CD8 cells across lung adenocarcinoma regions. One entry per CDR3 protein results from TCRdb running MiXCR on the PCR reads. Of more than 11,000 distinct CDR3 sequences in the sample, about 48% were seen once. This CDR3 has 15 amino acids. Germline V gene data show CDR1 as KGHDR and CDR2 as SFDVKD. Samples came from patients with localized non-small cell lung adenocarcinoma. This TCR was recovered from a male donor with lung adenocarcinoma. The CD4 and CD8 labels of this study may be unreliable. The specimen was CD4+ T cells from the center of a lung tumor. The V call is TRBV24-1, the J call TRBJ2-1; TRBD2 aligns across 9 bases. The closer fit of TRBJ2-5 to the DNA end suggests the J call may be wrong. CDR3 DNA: TGTGCCACCAGTGATCGGACTAGCGACCAAGAGACCCAGTACTTC. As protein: CATSDRTSDQETQYF.